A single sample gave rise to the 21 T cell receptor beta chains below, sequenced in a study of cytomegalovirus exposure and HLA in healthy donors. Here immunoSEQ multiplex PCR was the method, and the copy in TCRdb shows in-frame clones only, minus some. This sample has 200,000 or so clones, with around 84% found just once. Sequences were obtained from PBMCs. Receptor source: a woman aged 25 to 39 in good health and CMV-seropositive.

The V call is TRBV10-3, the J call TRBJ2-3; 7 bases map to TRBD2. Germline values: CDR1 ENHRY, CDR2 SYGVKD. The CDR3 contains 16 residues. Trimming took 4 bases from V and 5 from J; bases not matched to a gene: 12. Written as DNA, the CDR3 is TGTGCCATCAGTGCCCTGCCCTTGGGGGAGGGAGATACGCAGTATTTT. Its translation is CAISALPLGEGDTQYF.

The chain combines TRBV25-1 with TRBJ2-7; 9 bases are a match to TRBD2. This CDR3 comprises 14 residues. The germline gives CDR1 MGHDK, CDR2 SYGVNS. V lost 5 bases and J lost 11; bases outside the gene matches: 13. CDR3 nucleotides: TGTGCCAGCAGTTCAAGGGCGTTAGCGGGAGAGGAGTACTTC. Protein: CASSSRALAGEEYF.

The CDR3 bases are TGTGCCAGCAGCTTGTTATCAGGGGATGGGAGTGGCTACACCTTC. Its protein is CASSLLSGDGSGYTF. The chain employs TRBV5-6 and TRBJ1-2, with D tentatively TRBD1 (6 bases). V dropped 1 base and J dropped 7 bases, with 17 bases sitting between them. The germline gives CDR1 SGHDT, CDR2 YYEEEE. The CDR3 spans 15 residues.

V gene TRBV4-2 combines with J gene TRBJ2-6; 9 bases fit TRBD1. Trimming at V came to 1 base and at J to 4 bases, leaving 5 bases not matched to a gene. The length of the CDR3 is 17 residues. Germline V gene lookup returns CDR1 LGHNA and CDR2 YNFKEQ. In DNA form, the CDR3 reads TGTGCCAGCAGCCAAGGGGACAGGGTGAGGGGGGCCAACGTCCTGACTTTC. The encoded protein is CASSQGDRVRGANVLTF.

The CDR3 nucleotides are TGTGCCTCAACAGGGGGCTCGTCGACCGGGGAGCTGTTTTTT. It codes for CASTGGSSTGELFF. The J gene is TRBJ2-2, the V gene TRBV30, with 9 bases identical to TRBD1. Germline-derived CDR1 and CDR2 are GTSNPN and SVGIG (reference sequence). CDR3 size: 14 residues. The V gene end was trimmed by 7 bases and the J gene end by 5 bases; junction bases not matched to a gene: 8.

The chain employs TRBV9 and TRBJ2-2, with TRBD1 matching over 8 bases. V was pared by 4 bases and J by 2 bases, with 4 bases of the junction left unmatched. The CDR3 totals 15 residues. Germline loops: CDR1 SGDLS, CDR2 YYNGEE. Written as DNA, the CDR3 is TGTGCCAGCAGCACCGGGACAGGAAACACCGGGGAGCTGTTTTTT. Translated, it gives CASSTGTGNTGELFF.

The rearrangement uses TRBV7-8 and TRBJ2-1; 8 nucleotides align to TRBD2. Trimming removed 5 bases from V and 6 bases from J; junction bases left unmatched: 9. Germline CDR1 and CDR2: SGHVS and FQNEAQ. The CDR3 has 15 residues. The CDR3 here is CASSLGLASVNEQFF. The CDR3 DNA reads TGTGCCAGCAGCCTCGGACTAGCTTCAGTCAATGAGCAGTTCTTC. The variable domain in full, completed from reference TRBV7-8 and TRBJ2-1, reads GAGVSQSPRYKVAKRGQDVALRCDPISGHVSLFWYQQALGQGPEFLTYFQNEAQLDKSGLPSDRFFAERPEGSVSTLKIQRTQQEDSAVYLCASSLGLASVNEQFFGPGTRLTVL.

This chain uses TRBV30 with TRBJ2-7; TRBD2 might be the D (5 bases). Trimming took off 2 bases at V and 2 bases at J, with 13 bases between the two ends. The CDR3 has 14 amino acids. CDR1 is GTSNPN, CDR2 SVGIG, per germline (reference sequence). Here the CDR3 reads CAWSPHSGAYEQYF. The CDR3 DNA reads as TGTGCCTGGAGTCCCCACTCCGGGGCCTACGAGCAGTACTTC.

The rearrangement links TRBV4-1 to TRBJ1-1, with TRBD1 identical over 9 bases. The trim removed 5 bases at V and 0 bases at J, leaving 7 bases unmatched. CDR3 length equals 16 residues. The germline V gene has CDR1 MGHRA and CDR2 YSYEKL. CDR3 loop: CASSSRQGDMNTEAFF. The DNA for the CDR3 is TGCGCCAGCAGCTCTCGACAGGGGGACATGAACACTGAAGCTTTCTTT.

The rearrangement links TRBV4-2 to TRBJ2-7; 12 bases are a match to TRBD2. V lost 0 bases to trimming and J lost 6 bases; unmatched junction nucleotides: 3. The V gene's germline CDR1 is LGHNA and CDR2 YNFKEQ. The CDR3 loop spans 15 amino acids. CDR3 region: CASSQDLAGGGEQYF. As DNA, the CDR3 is TGTGCCAGCAGCCAAGATCTAGCGGGAGGGGGCGAGCAGTACTTC.

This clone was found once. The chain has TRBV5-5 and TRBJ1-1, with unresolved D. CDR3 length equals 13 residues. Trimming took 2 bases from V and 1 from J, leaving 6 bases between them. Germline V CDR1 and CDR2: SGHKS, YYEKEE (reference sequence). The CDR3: CASSFNRNTEAFF. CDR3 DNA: TGTGCCAGCAGCTTCAACAGGAACACTGAAGCTTTCTTT. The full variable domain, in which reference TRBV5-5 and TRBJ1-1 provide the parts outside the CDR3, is DAGVTQSPTHLIKTRGQQVTLRCSPISGHKSVSWYQQVLGQGPQFIFQYYEKEERGRGNFPDRFSARQFPNYSSELNVNALLLGDSALYLCASSFNRNTEAFFGQGTRLTVV.

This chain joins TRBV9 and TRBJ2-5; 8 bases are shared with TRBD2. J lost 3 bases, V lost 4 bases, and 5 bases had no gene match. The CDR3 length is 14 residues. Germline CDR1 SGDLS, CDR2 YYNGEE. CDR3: CASSPGGRKETQYF. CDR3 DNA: TGTGCCAGCAGCCCGGGGGGGCGGAAAGAGACCCAGTACTTC.

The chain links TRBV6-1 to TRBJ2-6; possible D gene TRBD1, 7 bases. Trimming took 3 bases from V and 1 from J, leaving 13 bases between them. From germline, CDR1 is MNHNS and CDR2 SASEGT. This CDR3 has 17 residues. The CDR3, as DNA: TGTGCCAGCAGTGAGTACAGGGGACTGTCTGGGGCCAACGTCCTGACTTTC. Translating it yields CASSEYRGLSGANVLTF.

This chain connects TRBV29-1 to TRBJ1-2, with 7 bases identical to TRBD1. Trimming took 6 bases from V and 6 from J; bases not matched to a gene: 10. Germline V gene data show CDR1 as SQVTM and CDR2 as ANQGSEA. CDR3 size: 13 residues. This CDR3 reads CSVWTGSRNGYTF. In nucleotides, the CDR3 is TGCAGCGTGTGGACAGGAAGCCGAAATGGCTACACCTTC.

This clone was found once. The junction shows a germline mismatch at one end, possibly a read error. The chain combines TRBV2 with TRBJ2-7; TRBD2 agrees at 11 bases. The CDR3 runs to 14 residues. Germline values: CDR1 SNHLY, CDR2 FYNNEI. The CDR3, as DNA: TGTGCCAGCAGCGAAGGACTAGCGGGCTACGAGCAGTACTTC. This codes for CASSEGLAGYEQYF. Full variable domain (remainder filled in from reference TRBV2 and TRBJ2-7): EPEVTQTPSHQVTQMGQEVILRCVPISNHLYFYWYRQILGQKVEFLVSFYNNEISEKSEIFDDQFSVERPDGSNFTLKIRSTKLEDSAMYFCASSEGLAGYEQYFGPGTRLTVT.

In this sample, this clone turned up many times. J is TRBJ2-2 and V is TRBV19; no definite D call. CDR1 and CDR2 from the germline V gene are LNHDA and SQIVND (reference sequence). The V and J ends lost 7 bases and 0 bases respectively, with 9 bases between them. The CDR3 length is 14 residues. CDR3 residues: CASTPRTNTGELFF. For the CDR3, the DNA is TGTGCCAGTACCCCCCGTACGAACACCGGGGAGCTGTTTTTT. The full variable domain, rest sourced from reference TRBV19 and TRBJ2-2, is DGGITQSPKYLFRKEGQNVTLSCEQNLNHDAMYWYRQDPGQGLRLIYYSQIVNDFQKGDIAEGYSVSREKKESFPLTVTSAQKNPTAFYLCASTPRTNTGELFFGEGSRLTVL.

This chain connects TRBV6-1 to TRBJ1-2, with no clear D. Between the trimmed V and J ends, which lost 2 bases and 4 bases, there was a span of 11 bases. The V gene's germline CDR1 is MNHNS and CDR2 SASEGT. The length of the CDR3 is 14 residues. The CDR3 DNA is TGTGCCAGCAGTGAAATTCGGAGGACCTATGGCTACACCTTC. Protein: CASSEIRRTYGYTF.

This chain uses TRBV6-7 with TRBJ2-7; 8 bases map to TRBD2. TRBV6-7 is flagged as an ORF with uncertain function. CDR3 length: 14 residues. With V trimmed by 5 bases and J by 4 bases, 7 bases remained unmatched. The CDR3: CASSTNAGGYEQYF. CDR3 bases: TGTGCCAGCAGTACTAATGCGGGGGGATACGAGCAGTACTTC.

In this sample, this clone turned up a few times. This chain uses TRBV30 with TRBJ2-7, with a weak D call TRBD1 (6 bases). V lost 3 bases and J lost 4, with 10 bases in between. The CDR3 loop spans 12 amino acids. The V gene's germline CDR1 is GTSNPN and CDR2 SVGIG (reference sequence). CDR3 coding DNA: TGTGCCTGGAGCGCAGGGGAATACGAGCAGTACTTC. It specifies CAWSAGEYEQYF. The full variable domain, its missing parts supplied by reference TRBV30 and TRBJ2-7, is SQTIHQWPATLVQPVGSPLSLECTVEGTSNPNLYWYRQAAGRGLQLLFYSVGIGQISSEVPQNLSASRPQDRQFILSSKKLLLSDSGFYLCAWSAGEYEQYFGPGTRLTVT.

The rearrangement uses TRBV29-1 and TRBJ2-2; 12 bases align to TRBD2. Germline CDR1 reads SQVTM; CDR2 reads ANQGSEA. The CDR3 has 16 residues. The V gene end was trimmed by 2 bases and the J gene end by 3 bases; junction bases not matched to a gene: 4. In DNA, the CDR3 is TGCAGCGTTGAAACAAGACTAGCGGGAGACACCGGGGAGCTGTTTTTT. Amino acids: CSVETRLAGDTGELFF.

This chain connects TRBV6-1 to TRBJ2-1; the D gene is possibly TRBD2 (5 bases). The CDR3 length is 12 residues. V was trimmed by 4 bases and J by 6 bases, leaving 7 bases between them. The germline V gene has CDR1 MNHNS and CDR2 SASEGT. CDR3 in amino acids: CASSVEGNEQFF. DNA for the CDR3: TGTGCCAGCAGTGTAGAGGGCAATGAGCAGTTCTTC.